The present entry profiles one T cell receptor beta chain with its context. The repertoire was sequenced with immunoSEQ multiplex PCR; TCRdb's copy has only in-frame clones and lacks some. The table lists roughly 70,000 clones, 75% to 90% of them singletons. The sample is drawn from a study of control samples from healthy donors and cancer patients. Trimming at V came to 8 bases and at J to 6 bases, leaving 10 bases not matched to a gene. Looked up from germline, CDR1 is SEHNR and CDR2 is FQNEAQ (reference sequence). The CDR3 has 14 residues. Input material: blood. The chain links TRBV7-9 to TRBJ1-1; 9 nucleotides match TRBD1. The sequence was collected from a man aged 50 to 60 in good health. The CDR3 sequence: CASANDRGKPEAFF. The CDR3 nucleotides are TGTGCCAGCGCTAACGACAGGGGGAAGCCTGAAGCTTTCTTT.